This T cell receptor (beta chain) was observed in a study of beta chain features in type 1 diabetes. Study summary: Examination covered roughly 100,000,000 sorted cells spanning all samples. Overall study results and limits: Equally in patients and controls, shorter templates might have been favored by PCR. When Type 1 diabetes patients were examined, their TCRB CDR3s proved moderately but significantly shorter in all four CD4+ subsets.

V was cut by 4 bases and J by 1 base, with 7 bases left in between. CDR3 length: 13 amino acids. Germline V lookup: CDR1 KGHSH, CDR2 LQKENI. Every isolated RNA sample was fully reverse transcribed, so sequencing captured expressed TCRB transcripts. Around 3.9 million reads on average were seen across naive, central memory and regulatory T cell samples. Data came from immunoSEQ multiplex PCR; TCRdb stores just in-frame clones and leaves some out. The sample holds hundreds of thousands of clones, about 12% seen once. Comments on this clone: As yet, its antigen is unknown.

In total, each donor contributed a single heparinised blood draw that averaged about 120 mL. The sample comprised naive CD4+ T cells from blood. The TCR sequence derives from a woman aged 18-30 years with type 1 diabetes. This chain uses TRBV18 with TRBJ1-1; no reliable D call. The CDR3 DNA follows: TGTGCCAGCTCACTCAGTGGGAACACTGAAGCTTTCTTT. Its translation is CASSLSGNTEAFF.